The clone carrying this T cell receptor beta chain is a singleton in its sample. Its antigen is still unknown. Generated by immunoSEQ multiplex PCR, the TCRdb table keeps only in-frame clones and is missing some. The profile covers fewer than 1.4 million clones, with 70% to 80% appearing a single time and roughly 0.65% taken by the ten largest. The data are from a study of shared clonotypes between healthy human individuals. Study-wide findings and caveats: Investigators collected only blood, and repertoires in tissues likely differ. A few donors showed sharing of roughly 5% of naive CD4 clonotypes.

Donors comprised only Caucasian adults living in Nashville, Tennessee. The CDR3 has 16 amino acids. The V gene's germline CDR1 is SGHRS and CDR2 YFSETQ. The trim removed 3 bases at V and 1 base at J, leaving 5 bases unmatched. The V call is TRBV5-1, the J call TRBJ2-7; 12 nucleotides align to TRBD1. Sequencing input: memory CD4+ T cells from PBMCs. Subset described: CD45RA-negative fraction. The source of this sequence is a man aged 18 to 30 in good health. Some clones in this sample may be carry-over from other donors' samples. In DNA, the CDR3 is TGCGCCAGCAGCTCCAGGGGACAGGGGGCTTCCTACGAGCAGTACTTC. Translated, it gives CASSSRGQGASYEQYF.